Following are 13 T cell receptor beta chains from one sample sequenced in a study of long-term antiretroviral therapy in people with HIV. An immunoSEQ assay, version v3.0, was performed at survey level. TCRdb keeps only in-frame clones here, not all; method: immunoSEQ multiplex PCR. The sample lists 15,000 to 25,000 clones; over 75% were seen once. The sample here was unsorted PBMCs, taken 4.4 years before starting antiretroviral therapy. These receptors all come from a woman aged 25 to 39 with HIV.

The chain joins TRBV5-5 to TRBJ2-7; D is perhaps TRBD2 (6 bases). V lost 0 bases to trimming and J lost 6 bases, with 7 bases between them. This CDR3 comprises 12 residues. The germline V gene has CDR1 SGHKS and CDR2 YYEKEE (reference sequence). The CDR3 DNA reads TGTGCCAGCAGCTTGGCCGGGGGCGAGCAGTACTTC. Translation: CASSLAGGEQYF.

V and J are TRBV5-8 and TRBJ1-1; TRBD1 might be the D (5 bases). Germline lookup yields CDR1 SGHTS and CDR2 YDEGEE. With 4 bases removed from V and 4 bases from J, the gap between germline ends came to 14 bases. CDR3 size: 14 residues. In nucleotides, the CDR3 is TGTGCCAGCAGCAGGCAAGCCGGGGCCACTGAAGCTTTCTTT. As protein: CASSRQAGATEAFF.

V and J are TRBV27 and TRBJ2-7; a possible D gene is TRBD1 (5 bases). This CDR3 comprises 16 residues. Germline CDR1 MNHEY, CDR2 SMNVEV (reference sequence). Trimming cost V 3 bases and J 5 bases, with 20 bases left between them. CDR3 DNA: TGTGCCAGCAGTTTGAGCCCGCAGGGTACCGGCCACGAGCAGTACTTC. Protein: CASSLSPQGTGHEQYF.

The rearrangement links TRBV11-2 to TRBJ2-7, with 11 positions matching TRBD1. The CDR3 runs 14 residues. The V segment lost 7 bases and the J segment 8 bases; nucleotides outside the gene matches: 10. CDR1 SGHAT and CDR2 FQNNGV come from the germline V gene. CDR3 in amino acids: CASTLPGTGGKQYF. CDR3 nucleotides: TGTGCCAGCACCCTTCCGGGGACAGGGGGTAAGCAGTACTTC.

The count of this clone is one. This chain joins TRBV7-8 and TRBJ2-7; 7 bases fit TRBD1. Germline V gene data show CDR1 as SGHVS and CDR2 as FQNEAQ. Trimming cost V 1 base and J 2 bases; bases outside gene matches: 2. The CDR3 loop spans 14 amino acids. Here the CDR3 DNA reads TGTGCCAGCAGCTTAGGAGGGGGCGCCTACGAGCAGTACTTC. Its translation is CASSLGGGAYEQYF.

The V and J genes are TRBV4-3 and TRBJ2-7; TRBD1 matches at 10 bases. Germline CDR1 LGHNA, CDR2 YSLEER. V lost 5 bases, J lost 3 bases, and 7 bases stayed unmatched. This CDR3 comprises 15 residues. Written as DNA, the CDR3 is TGCGCCAGCAGCGCACACGGACAGGGGGGCTACGAGCAGTACTTC. Amino acids: CASSAHGQGGYEQYF.

The chain has TRBV7-2 and TRBJ1-2; TRBD1 matches 7 bases. The CDR3 is 13 residues long. Germline V gene lookup returns CDR1 SGHTA and CDR2 FQGNSA. V dropped 7 bases and J dropped 8; count of bases not matched to a gene: 10. The CDR3 loop reads CASTPGTASGYTF. CDR3 nucleotide sequence: TGTGCCAGCACCCCGGGGACAGCGAGCGGCTACACCTTC.

The rearrangement links TRBV18 to TRBJ1-2; D gene unclear. The CDR3 has 13 residues. In germline, CDR1 is KGHSH, CDR2 LQKENI. V was pared by 0 bases and J by 5 bases, with 7 bases between. The CDR3 bases are TGTGCCAGCTCACCACCAATCAGATATGGCTACACCTTC. Translation: CASSPPIRYGYTF.

V usage is TRBV5-6 and J usage is TRBJ2-6; 7 positions agree with TRBD1. This CDR3 contains 15 residues. Trimming at V came to 4 bases and at J to 3 bases, leaving 4 bases not matched to a gene. Germline CDR1 reads SGHDT; CDR2 reads YYEEEE. Here the CDR3 reads CASSPPGGGANVLTF. CDR3 DNA: TGTGCCAGCAGCCCCCCAGGGGGTGGGGCCAACGTCCTGACTTTC.

The CDR3 spells CASSLVDEQFF. The CDR3 coding sequence is TGTGCCAGCAGCTTAGTTGATGAGCAGTTCTTC. The chain links TRBV7-2 to TRBJ2-1; D is undetermined. The CDR3 totals 11 residues. With 1 base removed from V and 8 bases from J, the gap between germline ends came to 3 bases. The germline V gene has CDR1 SGHTA and CDR2 FQGNSA.

The rearrangement uses TRBV18 and TRBJ1-1, with TRBD1 matching 7 bases. This CDR3 spans 14 amino acids. Trimming at V came to 4 bases and at J to 3 bases, leaving 5 bases not matched to a gene. The germline V gene encodes CDR1 KGHSH and CDR2 LQKENI. The CDR3 here is CASSQQGWDTEAFF. Written as DNA, the CDR3 is TGTGCCAGCTCACAACAGGGGTGGGACACTGAAGCTTTCTTT.

The chain combines TRBV30 with TRBJ1-2; D unclear. This CDR3 region has 13 residues. Trimming pared 0 bases from V and 9 bases from J, leaving 14 bases between. Germline assignment: CDR1 GTSNPN and CDR2 SVGIG (reference sequence). CDR3 sequence: CAWSVRLGLSYTF. As DNA, the CDR3 is TGTGCCTGGAGTGTCCGGTTAGGCCTAAGCTACACCTTC.

This clone turned up a few times. CDR3 sequence (DNA): TGTGCCAGTTACAAGGGCGGGGGGACTCACTACGAGCAGTACTTC. Its protein is CASYKGGGTHYEQYF. The chain recombines TRBV2 with TRBJ2-7, with 8 bases aligning to TRBD2. With 9 bases clipped from V and 3 bases from J, the junction kept 13 bases outside the gene matches. Germline CDR1 is SNHLY and CDR2 is FYNNEI. CDR3 length: 15 amino acids.